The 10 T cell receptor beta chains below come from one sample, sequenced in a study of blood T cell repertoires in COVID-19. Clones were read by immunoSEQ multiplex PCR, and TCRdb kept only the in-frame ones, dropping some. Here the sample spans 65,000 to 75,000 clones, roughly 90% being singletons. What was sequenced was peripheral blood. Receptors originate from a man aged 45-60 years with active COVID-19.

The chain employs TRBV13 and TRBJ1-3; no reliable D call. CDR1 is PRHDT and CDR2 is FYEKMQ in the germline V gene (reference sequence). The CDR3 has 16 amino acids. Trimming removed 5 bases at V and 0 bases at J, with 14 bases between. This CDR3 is CASSRGGRSSGNTIYF. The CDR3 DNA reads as TGTGCCAGCAGCCGAGGAGGACGGAGCTCTGGAAACACCATATATTTT.

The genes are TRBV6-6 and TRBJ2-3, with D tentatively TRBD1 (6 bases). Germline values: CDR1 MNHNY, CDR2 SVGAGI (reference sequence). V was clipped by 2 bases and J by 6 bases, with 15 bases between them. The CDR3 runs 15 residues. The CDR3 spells CASSYPTGGRDTQYF. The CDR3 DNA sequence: TGTGCCAGCAGTTACCCGACAGGTGGCAGGGATACGCAGTATTTT.

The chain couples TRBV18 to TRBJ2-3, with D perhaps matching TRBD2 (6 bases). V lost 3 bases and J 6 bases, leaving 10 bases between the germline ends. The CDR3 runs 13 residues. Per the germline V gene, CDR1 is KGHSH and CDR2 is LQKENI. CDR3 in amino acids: CASSPRDGDTQYF. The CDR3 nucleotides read TGTGCCAGCTCACCGCGGGATGGCGATACGCAGTATTTT.

The CDR3 DNA is TGTGCCAGCAGCCGCCCAACGACAGAAAGCTCTGGAAACACCATATATTTT. It encodes CASSRPTTESSGNTIYF. The V and J genes are TRBV5-6 and TRBJ1-3; TRBD1 might be the D (5 bases). The CDR3 sequence is 17 residues long. Germline V gene data show CDR1 as SGHDT and CDR2 as YYEEEE. V gave up 4 bases and J gave up 0 bases, with 17 bases separating them.

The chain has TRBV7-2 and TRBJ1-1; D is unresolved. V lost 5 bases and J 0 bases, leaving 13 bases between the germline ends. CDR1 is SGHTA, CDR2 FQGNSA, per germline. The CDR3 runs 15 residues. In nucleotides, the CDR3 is TGTGCCAGCAGCCCAGAGGTTAGTGTGAACACTGAAGCTTTCTTT. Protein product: CASSPEVSVNTEAFF.

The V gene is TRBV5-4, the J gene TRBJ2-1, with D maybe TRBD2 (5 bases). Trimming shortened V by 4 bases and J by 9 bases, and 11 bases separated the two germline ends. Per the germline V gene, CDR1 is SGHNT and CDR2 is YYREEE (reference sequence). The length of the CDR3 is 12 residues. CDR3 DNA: TGTGCCAGCAGCCTCCGGGATACTGAGCAGTTCTTC. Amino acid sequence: CASSLRDTEQFF.

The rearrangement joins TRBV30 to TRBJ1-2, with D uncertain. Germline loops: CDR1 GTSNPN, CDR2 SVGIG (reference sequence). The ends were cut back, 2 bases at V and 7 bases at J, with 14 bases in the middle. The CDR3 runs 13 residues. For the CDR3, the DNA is TGTGCCTGGAGTCCACTGCGCCCTTTTGGCTACACCTTC. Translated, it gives CAWSPLRPFGYTF.

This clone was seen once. CDR3 bases: TGCGCCAGCAGCCGCGGACAGGGCCTCACCGGGGAGCTGTTTTTT. This encodes CASSRGQGLTGELFF. The gene calls are TRBV4-1 and TRBJ2-2, with TRBD1 matching over 8 bases. Germline V lookup: CDR1 MGHRA, CDR2 YSYEKL. The V gene end was trimmed by 4 bases and the J gene end by 4 bases; junction bases not matched to a gene: 5. The CDR3 consists of 15 residues.

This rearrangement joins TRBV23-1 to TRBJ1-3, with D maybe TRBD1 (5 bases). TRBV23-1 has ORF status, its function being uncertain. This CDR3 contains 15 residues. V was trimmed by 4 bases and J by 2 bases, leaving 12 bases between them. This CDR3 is CASSRPGWTGNTIYF. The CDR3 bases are TGCGCCAGCAGTCGGCCAGGGTGGACTGGAAACACCATATATTTT.

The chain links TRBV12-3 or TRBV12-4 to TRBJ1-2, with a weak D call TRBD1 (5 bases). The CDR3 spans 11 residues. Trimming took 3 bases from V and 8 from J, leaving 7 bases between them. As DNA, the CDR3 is TGTGCCAGCAGTTTTAGGGGCGGCTACACCTTC. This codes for CASSFRGGYTF.